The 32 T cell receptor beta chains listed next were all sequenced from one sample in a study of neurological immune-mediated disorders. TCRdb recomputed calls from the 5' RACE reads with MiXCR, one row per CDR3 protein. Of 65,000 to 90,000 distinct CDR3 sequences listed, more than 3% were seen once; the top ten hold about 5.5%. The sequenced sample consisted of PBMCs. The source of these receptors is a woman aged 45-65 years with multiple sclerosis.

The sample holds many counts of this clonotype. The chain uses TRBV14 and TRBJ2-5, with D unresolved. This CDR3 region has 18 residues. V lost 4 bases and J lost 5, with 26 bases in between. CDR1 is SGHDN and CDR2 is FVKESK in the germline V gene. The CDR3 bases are TGTGCCAGCAGCCCTAGAGGAGCCCTTTCCGGGTTACGGGAGACCCAGTACTTC. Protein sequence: CASSPRGALSGLRETQYF.

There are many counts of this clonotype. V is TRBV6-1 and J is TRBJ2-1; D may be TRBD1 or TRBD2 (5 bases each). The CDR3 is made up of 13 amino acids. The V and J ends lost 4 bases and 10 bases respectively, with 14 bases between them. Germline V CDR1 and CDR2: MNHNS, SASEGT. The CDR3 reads CASSVPGPAEQFF. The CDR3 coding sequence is TGTGCCAGCAGTGTTCCGGGGCCAGCGGAGCAGTTCTTC.

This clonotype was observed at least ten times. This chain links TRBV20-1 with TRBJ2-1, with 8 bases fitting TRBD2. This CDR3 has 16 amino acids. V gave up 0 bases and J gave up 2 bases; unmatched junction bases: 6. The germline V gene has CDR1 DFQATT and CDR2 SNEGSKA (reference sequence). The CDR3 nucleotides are TGCAGTGCTAGAGATTTAGGCGGGAGGACCTACAATGAGCAGTTCTTC. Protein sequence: CSARDLGGRTYNEQFF.

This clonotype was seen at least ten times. The CDR3 DNA follows: TGCAGCGTTGTCGATGAAACAGGGAACTATGGCTACACCTTC. Translation: CSVVDETGNYGYTF. The V and J genes are TRBV29-1 and TRBJ1-2; weak D call: TRBD1 (6 bases). Germline CDR1 is SQVTM and CDR2 is ANQGSEA. Trimming cost V 4 bases and J 2 bases, with 14 bases left between them. The CDR3 contains 14 residues.

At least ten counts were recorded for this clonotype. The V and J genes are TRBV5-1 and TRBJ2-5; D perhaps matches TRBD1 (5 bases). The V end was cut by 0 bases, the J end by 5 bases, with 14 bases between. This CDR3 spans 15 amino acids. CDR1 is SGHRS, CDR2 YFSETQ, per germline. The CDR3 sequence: CASSLVQGPGETQYF. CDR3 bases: TGCGCCAGCAGCTTGGTCCAGGGCCCCGGGGAGACCCAGTACTTC.

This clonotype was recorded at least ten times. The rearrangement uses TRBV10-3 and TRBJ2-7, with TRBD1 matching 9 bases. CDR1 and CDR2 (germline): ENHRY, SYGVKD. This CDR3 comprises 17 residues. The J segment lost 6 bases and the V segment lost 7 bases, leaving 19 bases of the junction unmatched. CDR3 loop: CAIIGLTGGGKGLEQYV. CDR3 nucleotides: TGTGCCATCATCGGGCTCACAGGGGGCGGGAAAGGCCTCGAGCAGTACGTC.

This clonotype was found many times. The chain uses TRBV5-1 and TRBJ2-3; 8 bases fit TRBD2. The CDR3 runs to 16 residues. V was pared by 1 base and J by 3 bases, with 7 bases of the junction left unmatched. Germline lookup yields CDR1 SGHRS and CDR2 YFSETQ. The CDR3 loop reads CASSLSGGKWTDTQYF. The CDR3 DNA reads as TGCGCCAGCAGCTTGAGCGGGGGCAAGTGGACAGATACGCAGTATTTT.

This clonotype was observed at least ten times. The DNA of the CDR3 is TGCGCCAGCGGAAATGCGGTGAATCAGCCCCAGCATTTT. Translating it yields CASGNAVNQPQHF. This chain connects TRBV4-1 to TRBJ1-5, with D uncertain. Trimming took 8 bases from V and 4 from J, leaving 12 bases between them. The CDR3 has 13 amino acids. The germline V gene has CDR1 MGHRA and CDR2 YSYEKL.

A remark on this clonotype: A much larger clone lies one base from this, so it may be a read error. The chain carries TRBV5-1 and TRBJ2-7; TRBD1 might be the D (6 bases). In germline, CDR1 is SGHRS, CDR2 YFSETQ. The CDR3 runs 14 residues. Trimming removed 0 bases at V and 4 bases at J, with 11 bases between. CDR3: CASSLEGERYEQYF. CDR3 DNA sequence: TGCGCCAGCAGCTTGGAGGGGGAGCGGTACGAGCAGTACTTC.

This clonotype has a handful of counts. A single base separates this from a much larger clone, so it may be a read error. The CDR3 coding sequence is TGTGACAGCAGTTCCGGAGAGACCCAGTACTTC. As protein: CDSSSGETQYF. The chain combines TRBV11-3 with TRBJ2-5, with D unclear. Germline CDR1 reads SGHNT; CDR2 reads YENEEA. This CDR3 is 11 amino acids long.

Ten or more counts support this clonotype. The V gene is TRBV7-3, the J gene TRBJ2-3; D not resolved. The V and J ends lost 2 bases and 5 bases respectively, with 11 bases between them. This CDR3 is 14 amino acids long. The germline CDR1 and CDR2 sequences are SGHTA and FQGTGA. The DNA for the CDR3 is TGTGCCAGCAGCTTATTAGGGCGTCGAGATACGCAGTATTTT. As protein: CASSLLGRRDTQYF.

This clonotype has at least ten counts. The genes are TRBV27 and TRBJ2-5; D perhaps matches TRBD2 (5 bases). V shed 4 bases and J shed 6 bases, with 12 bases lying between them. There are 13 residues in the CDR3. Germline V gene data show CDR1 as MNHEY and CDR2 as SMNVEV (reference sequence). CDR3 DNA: TGTGCCAGCAGTTCCGGGGTCGCAAAGACCCAGTACTTC. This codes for CASSSGVAKTQYF.

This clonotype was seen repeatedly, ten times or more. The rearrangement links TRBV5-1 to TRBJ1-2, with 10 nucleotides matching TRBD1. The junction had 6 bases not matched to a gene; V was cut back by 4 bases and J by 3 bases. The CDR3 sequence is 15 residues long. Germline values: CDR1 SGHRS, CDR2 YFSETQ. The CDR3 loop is CASSIPTGGDYGYTF. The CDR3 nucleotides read TGCGCCAGCAGCATACCGACAGGGGGCGACTATGGCTACACCTTC.

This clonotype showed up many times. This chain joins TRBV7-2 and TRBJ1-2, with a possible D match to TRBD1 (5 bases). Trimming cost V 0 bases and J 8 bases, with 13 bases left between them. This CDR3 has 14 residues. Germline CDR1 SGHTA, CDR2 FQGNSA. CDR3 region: CASSLAGTVRGYTF. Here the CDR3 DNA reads TGTGCCAGCAGCTTAGCTGGGACGGTGAGAGGCTACACCTTC.

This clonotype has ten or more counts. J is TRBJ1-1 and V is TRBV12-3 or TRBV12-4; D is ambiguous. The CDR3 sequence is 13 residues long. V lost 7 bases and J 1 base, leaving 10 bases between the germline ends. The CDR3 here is CASIRAPNTEAFF. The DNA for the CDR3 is TGTGCCAGCATCAGAGCCCCGAACACTGAAGCTTTCTTT.

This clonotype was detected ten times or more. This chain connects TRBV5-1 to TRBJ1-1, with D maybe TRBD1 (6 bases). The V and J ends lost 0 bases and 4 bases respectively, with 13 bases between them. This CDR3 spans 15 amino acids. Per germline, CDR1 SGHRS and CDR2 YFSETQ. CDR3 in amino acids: CASSLGTQGSTEAFF. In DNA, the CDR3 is TGCGCCAGCAGCTTGGGGACACAGGGTTCCACTGAAGCTTTCTTT.

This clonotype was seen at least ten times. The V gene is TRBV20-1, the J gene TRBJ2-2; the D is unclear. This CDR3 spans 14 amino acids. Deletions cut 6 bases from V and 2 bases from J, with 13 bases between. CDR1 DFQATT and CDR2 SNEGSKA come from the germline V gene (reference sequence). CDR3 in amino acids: CSAAQASNTGELFF. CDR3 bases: TGCAGTGCCGCCCAGGCTTCTAACACCGGGGAGCTGTTTTTT.

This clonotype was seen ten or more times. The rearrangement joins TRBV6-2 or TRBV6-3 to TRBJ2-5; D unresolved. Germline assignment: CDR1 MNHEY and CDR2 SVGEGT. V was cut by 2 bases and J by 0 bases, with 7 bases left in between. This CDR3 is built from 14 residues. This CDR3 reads CASSYSGNQETQYF. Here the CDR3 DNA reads TGTGCCAGCAGTTACAGTGGGAACCAAGAGACCCAGTACTTC.

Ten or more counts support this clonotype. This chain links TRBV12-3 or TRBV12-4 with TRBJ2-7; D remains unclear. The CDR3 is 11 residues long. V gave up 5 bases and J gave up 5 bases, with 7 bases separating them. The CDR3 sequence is CASSPENEQYV. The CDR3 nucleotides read TGTGCCAGCAGTCCCGAGAACGAGCAGTACGTC.

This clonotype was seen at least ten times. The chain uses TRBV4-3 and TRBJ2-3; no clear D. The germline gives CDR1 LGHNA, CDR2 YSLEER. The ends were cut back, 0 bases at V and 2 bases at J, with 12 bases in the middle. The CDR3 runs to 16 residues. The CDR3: CASSQDHSFATDTQYF. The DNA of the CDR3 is TGCGCCAGCAGCCAAGATCATTCGTTCGCCACAGATACGCAGTATTTT.

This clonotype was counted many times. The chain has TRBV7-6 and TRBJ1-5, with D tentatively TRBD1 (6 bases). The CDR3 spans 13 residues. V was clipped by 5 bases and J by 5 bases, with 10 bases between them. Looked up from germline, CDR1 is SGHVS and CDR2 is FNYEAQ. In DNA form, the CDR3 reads TGTGCCAGCAGCGGGAACAGGGATCAGCCCCAGCATTTT. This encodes CASSGNRDQPQHF.

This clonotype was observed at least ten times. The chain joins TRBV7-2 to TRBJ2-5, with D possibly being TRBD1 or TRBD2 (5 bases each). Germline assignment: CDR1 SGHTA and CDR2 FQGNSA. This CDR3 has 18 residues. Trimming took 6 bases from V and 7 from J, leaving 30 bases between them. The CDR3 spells CASRQSRAPWGPEGTQYF. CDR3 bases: TGTGCCAGCAGACAAAGCCGGGCCCCTTGGGGCCCCGAGGGGACCCAGTACTTC.

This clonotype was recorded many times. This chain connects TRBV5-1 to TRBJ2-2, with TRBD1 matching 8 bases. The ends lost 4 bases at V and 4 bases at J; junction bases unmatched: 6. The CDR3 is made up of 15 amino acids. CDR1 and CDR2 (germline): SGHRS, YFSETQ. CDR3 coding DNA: TGCGCCAGCAGCCCGACAGGGGAGGTCACCGGGGAGCTGTTTTTT. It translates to CASSPTGEVTGELFF.

The chain's CDR3 is CATAMAGGSNEQFF. The CDR3 DNA follows: TGTGCCACCGCGATGGCAGGCGGGTCCAATGAGCAGTTCTTC. The rearrangement uses TRBV19 and TRBJ2-1; D perhaps matches TRBD2 (5 bases). The CDR3 length is 14 residues. Germline V gene sequence: CDR1 LNHDA, CDR2 SQIVND (reference sequence). V lost 10 bases, J lost 6 bases, and 19 bases lay in between.

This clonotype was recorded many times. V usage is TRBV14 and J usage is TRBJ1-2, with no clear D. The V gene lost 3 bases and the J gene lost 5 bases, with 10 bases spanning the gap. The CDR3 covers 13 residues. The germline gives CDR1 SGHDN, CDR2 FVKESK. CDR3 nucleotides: TGTGCCAGCAGCCATGGGCCTTCATATGGCTACACCTTC. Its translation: CASSHGPSYGYTF.

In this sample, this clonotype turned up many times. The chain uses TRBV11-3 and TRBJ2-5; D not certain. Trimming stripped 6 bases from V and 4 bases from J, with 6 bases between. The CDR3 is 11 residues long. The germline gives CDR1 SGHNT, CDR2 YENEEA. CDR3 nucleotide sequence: TGTGCCAGCAGTTCCGGAGAGACCCAGTACTTC. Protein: CASSSGETQYF.

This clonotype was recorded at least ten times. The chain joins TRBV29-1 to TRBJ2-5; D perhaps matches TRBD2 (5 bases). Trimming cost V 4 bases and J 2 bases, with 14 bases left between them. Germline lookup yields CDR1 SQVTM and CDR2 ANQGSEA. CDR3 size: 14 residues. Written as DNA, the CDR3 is TGCAGCGTTGGACACTTGAGGGTACAAGAGACCCAGTACTTC. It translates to CSVGHLRVQETQYF.

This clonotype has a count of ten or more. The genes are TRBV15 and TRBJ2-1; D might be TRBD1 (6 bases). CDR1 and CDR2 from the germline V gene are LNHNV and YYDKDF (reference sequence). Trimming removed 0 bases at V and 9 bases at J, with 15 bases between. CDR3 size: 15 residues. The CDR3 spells CATSRDEFRGAEQFF. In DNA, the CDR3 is TGTGCCACCAGCAGAGACGAATTCAGGGGAGCTGAGCAGTTCTTC.

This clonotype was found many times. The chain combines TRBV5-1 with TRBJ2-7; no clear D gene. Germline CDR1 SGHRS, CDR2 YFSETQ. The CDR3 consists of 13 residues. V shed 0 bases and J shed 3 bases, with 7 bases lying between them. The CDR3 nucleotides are TGCGCCAGCAGCTTGGCCGGCAGCTACGAGCAGTACTTC. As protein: CASSLAGSYEQYF.

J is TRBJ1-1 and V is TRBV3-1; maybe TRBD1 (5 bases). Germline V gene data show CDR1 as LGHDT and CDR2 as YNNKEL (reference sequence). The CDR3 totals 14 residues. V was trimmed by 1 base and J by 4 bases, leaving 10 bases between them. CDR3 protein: CASSQGQGGTEAFF. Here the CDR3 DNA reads TGTGCCAGCAGCCAAGGGCAGGGTGGCACTGAAGCTTTCTTT.

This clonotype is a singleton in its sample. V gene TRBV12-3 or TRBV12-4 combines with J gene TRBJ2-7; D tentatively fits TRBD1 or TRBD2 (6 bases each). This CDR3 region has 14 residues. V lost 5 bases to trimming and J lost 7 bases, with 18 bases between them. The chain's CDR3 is CASSQSGEAKEQYF. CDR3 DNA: TGTGCCAGCAGTCAATCAGGGGAGGCCAAAGAGCAGTACTTC.

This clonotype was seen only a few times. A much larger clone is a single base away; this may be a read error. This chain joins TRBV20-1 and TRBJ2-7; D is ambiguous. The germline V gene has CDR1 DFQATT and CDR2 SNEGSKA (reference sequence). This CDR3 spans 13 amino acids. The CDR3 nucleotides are TGCAGTGATAGAGATTTTAGCTCCTACGAGCAGTACTTC. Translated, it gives CSDRDFSSYEQYF.